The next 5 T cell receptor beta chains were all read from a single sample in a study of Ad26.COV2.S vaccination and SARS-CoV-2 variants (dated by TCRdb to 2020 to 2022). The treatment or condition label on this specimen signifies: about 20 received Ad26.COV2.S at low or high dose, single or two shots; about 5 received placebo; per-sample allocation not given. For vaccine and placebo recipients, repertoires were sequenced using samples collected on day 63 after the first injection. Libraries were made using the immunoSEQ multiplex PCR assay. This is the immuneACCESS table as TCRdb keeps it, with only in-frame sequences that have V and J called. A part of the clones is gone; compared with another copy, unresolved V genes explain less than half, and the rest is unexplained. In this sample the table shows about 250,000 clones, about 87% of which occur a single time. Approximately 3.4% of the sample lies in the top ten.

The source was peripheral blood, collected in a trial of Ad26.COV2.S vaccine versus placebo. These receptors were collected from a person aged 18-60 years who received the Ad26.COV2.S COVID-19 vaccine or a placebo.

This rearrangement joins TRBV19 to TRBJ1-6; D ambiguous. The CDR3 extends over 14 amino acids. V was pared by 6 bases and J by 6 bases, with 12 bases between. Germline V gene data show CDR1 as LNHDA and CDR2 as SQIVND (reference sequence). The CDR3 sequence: CASRQTAANSPLHF. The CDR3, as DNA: TGTGCCAGTAGACAAACAGCAGCTAATTCACCCCTCCACTTT.

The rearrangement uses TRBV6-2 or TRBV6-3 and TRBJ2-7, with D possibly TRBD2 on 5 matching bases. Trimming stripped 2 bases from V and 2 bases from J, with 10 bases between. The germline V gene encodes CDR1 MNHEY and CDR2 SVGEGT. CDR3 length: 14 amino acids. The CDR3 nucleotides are TGTGCCAGCAGTTACCGAGCGGAAACCTACGAGCAGTACTTC. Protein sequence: CASSYRAETYEQYF.

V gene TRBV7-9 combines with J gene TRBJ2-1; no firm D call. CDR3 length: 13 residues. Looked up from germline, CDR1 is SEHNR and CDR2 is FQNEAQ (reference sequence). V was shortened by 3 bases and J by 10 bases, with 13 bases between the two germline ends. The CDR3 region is CASSFIGSAEQFF. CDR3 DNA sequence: TGTGCCAGCAGCTTTATAGGGTCCGCCGAGCAGTTCTTC. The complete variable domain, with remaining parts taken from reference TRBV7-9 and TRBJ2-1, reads DTGVSQNPRHKITKRGQNVTFRCDPISEHNRLYWYRQTLGQGPEFLTYFQNEAQLEKSRLLSDRFSAERPKGSFSTLEIQRTEQGDSAMYLCASSFIGSAEQFFGPGTRLTVL.

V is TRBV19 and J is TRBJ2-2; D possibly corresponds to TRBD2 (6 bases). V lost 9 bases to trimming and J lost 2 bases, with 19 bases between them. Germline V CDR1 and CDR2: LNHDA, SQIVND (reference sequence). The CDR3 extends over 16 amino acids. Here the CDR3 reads CASGPGDLRNTGELFF. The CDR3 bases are TGTGCCAGCGGTCCCGGGGACTTAAGAAACACCGGGGAGCTGTTTTTT.

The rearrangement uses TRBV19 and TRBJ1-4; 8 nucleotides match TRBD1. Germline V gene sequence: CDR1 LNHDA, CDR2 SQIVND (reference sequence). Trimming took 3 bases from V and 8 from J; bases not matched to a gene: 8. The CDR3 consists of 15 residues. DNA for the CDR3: TGTGCCAGTAGTATGACCGGGACAGGCGGCGAAAAACTGTTTTTT. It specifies CASSMTGTGGEKLFF. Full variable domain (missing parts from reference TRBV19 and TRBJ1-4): DGGITQSPKYLFRKEGQNVTLSCEQNLNHDAMYWYRQDPGQGLRLIYYSQIVNDFQKGDIAEGYSVSREKKESFPLTVTSAQKNPTAFYLCASSMTGTGGEKLFFGSGTQLSVL.